These 14 T cell receptor beta chains share one sample of origin, sequenced in a study of T cells after yellow fever vaccination. Using its own MiXCR run on the 5' RACE reads, TCRdb lists one record per CDR3 protein. The sample lists some 120,000 distinct CDR3 sequences; roughly 15% were seen once. The specimen comprised CD8+ T cells sorted from PBMCs, sampled 5 days after the yellow fever booster vaccination. The origin of the receptors is a man aged 18 to 30 who received the YFV17D yellow fever vaccine.

V and J are TRBV10-3 and TRBJ2-1; TRBD1 is a possible D gene (6 bases). From germline, CDR1 is ENHRY and CDR2 SYGVKD. The CDR3 totals 15 residues. Trimming removed 2 bases at V and 6 bases at J, with 14 bases between. DNA of the CDR3: TGTGCCATCAGTGAGCTAAAACAGGGACCCAATGAGCAGTTCTTC. Translating it yields CAISELKQGPNEQFF.

Ten or more counts support this clonotype. The V gene is TRBV29-1, the J gene TRBJ2-1; D is unclear. From germline, CDR1 is SQVTM and CDR2 ANQGSEA. This CDR3 has 11 amino acids. V lost 4 bases to trimming and J lost 7 bases, with 8 bases between them. The CDR3 loop reads CSVVTSNEQFF. The CDR3 coding sequence is TGCAGCGTTGTAACGTCTAATGAGCAGTTCTTC.

The CDR3 spells CASSYSLGGGETQYF. CDR3 coding DNA: TGTGCCAGCAGTTACTCTCTCGGGGGCGGAGAGACCCAGTACTTC. The chain has TRBV6-5 and TRBJ2-5; the D gene could be TRBD1 or TRBD2 (6 bases each). Deletions cut 0 bases from V and 4 bases from J, with 12 bases between. Germline V gives CDR1 MNHEY, CDR2 SVGAGI. CDR3 size: 15 residues.

This clonotype was detected only a few times. This chain connects TRBV7-3 to TRBJ1-1; no clear D gene. V was pared by 7 bases and J by 2 bases, with 17 bases between. Looked up from germline, CDR1 is SGHTA and CDR2 is FQGTGA. The CDR3 extends over 15 amino acids. The CDR3 sequence is CASTRRSGYNTEAFF. CDR3 in DNA: TGTGCCAGCACCCGCCGCAGCGGCTATAACACTGAAGCTTTCTTT. Looking up the rest from reference TRBV7-3 and TRBJ1-1 gives the full variable domain: GAGVSQTPSNKVTEKGKYVELRCDPISGHTALYWYRQSLGQGPEFLIYFQGTGAADDSGLPNDRFFAVRPEGSVSTLKIQRTERGDSAVYLCASTRRSGYNTEAFFGQGTRLTVV.

Only one count was recorded for this clonotype. The gene calls are TRBV12-3 or TRBV12-4 and TRBJ2-3, with 9 positions matching TRBD1. Germline trimming cut 7 bases from V and 5 bases from J; bases unmatched to any gene: 7. This CDR3 comprises 14 residues. The CDR3 reads CASTLQGAGDTQYF. Written as DNA, the CDR3 is TGTGCCAGCACCCTACAGGGGGCAGGAGATACGCAGTATTTT.

There are many counts of this clonotype. CDR3 loop: CASSFPTGGGTDTQYF. The CDR3 DNA sequence: TGTGCCAGCAGTTTCCCGACAGGGGGCGGCACAGATACGCAGTATTTT. The rearrangement links TRBV12-3 or TRBV12-4 to TRBJ2-3; 10 bases fit TRBD1. Unmatched junction bases numbered 4, after V lost 3 bases and J lost 1 base. The CDR3 covers 16 residues.

In its sample, this clonotype was seen a few times. Here the CDR3 DNA reads TGTGCCAGTAGTTACATGCGACGTATAAACACTGAAGCTTTCTTT. Its protein is CASSYMRRINTEAFF. This chain uses TRBV19 with TRBJ1-1; D ambiguous. In germline, CDR1 is LNHDA, CDR2 SQIVND (reference sequence). V shed 5 bases and J shed 2 bases, with 15 bases lying between them. CDR3 length equals 15 residues.

The chain joins TRBV7-9 to TRBJ1-6, with D perhaps matching TRBD1 (6 bases). The CDR3 extends over 15 amino acids. CDR1 is SEHNR and CDR2 is FQNEAQ in the germline V gene (reference sequence). Trimming took off 1 base at V and 7 bases at J, with 11 bases between the two ends. CDR3 sequence: CASSLDGGTNSPLHF. DNA for the CDR3: TGTGCCAGCAGCTTAGATGGGGGCACCAATTCACCCCTCCACTTT.

The sample holds many counts of this clonotype. The J gene is TRBJ2-5, the V gene TRBV27; TRBD1 matches at 8 bases. V gave up 7 bases and J gave up 4 bases; unmatched junction bases: 2. The germline CDR1 and CDR2 sequences are MNHEY and SMNVEV (reference sequence). The CDR3 totals 12 residues. This CDR3 is CASTTGGETQYF. In nucleotides, the CDR3 is TGTGCCAGCACTACAGGGGGAGAGACCCAGTACTTC.

This sequence joins TRBV7-9 and TRBJ2-7, with D hard to call. The CDR3 is 12 residues long. The V and J ends lost 2 bases and 3 bases respectively, with 5 bases between them. Per the germline V gene, CDR1 is SEHNR and CDR2 is FQNEAQ (reference sequence). The CDR3 region is CASSLKFYEQYF. The DNA for the CDR3 is TGTGCCAGCAGCTTAAAATTCTACGAGCAGTACTTC.

This clonotype was detected a few times. The chain uses TRBV2 and TRBJ2-3; the D gene is possibly TRBD1 (6 bases). V was shortened by 4 bases and J by 6 bases, with 17 bases between the two germline ends. Germline values: CDR1 SNHLY, CDR2 FYNNEI. The CDR3 is 15 residues long. The CDR3 protein is CASSVLGQRYDTQYF. The DNA of the CDR3 is TGTGCCAGCAGTGTCCTGGGACAAAGATACGATACGCAGTATTTT.

The gene calls are TRBV7-2 and TRBJ2-1, with 7 bases that match TRBD2. V trimming: 8 bases; J trimming: 3 bases; junction bases outside the gene matches: 7. CDR1 is SGHTA, CDR2 FQGNSA, per germline. CDR3 length equals 14 residues. The CDR3 DNA sequence: TGTGCCAGCGCGAGCGGGGCCTACTACAATGAGCAGTTCTTC. It translates to CASASGAYYNEQFF.

The chain links TRBV4-3 to TRBJ1-5; D is possibly TRBD1 (6 bases). Germline V lookup: CDR1 LGHNA, CDR2 YSLEER. V was trimmed by 0 bases and J by 8 bases, leaving 8 bases between them. The CDR3 runs to 13 residues. CDR3 nucleotides: TGCGCCAGCAGCCAAGATAGGGGGAAGCCCCAGCATTTT. It yields the protein CASSQDRGKPQHF.

The chain has TRBV12-3 or TRBV12-4 and TRBJ2-1; the D gene is possibly TRBD1 (6 bases). V was cut by 3 bases and J by 4 bases, with 13 bases left in between. The CDR3 loop spans 15 amino acids. In DNA form, the CDR3 reads TGTGCCAGCAGTTTCTTGGGGGCAGGATACAATGAGCAGTTCTTC. It specifies CASSFLGAGYNEQFF.